Shown below are 23 T cell receptor beta chains from a single sample sequenced in a study of T cell repertoires in cytomegalovirus infection. TCRdb itself ran the reads through MiXCR, one entry per CDR3 protein. This table has some 170,000 distinct CDR3 sequences, 15% to 20% appearing once. Sequencing was carried out using CD8+ T cells from PBMCs. The source is a human donor in good health (CMV status not recorded). Some clones in this sample may be carry-over from other donors' samples.

This chain connects TRBV12-3 or TRBV12-4 to TRBJ2-7, with 8 bases lining up with TRBD1. The CDR3 runs 13 residues. The J segment lost 6 bases and the V segment lost 5 bases, leaving 6 bases of the junction unmatched. The CDR3 here is CASSVGQGGEQYF. The CDR3 DNA sequence: TGTGCCAGCAGTGTCGGACAGGGTGGCGAGCAGTACTTC.

This chain connects TRBV20-1 to TRBJ2-7; D call uncertain. The CDR3 has 14 amino acids. Germline CDR1 and CDR2: DFQATT and SNEGSKA (reference sequence). V was cut by 6 bases and J by 2 bases, with 17 bases left in between. The CDR3 spells CSALRVPGAYEQYF. The CDR3 DNA follows: TGCAGTGCGCTCCGGGTCCCTGGGGCCTACGAGCAGTACTTC.

This clonotype was found a few times. J is TRBJ1-1 and V is TRBV7-2, with D tentatively TRBD1 (5 bases). The germline V and J ends were trimmed by 0 bases and 1 base, with 12 bases remaining between them. The CDR3 spans 16 residues. Germline V gives CDR1 SGHTA, CDR2 FQGNSA. CDR3 sequence reads: CASSLAQGRRNTEAFF. CDR3 DNA: TGTGCCAGCAGCTTAGCTCAGGGTAGGAGGAACACTGAAGCTTTCTTT.

The chain links TRBV5-5 to TRBJ2-7, with D perhaps matching TRBD2 (5 bases). The CDR3 covers 13 residues. The V gene lost 1 base and the J gene lost 3 bases, with 8 bases spanning the gap. The germline V gene encodes CDR1 SGHKS and CDR2 YYEKEE (reference sequence). The DNA for the CDR3 is TGTGCCAGCAGCTTGATAGAGGGCTACGAGCAGTACTTC. It codes for CASSLIEGYEQYF.

The chain joins TRBV12-3 or TRBV12-4 to TRBJ1-3; maybe TRBD1 (5 bases). The germline V and J ends were trimmed by 6 bases and 4 bases, with 22 bases remaining between them. This CDR3 is built from 17 residues. This CDR3 reads CASSIAEGRLRGNTIYF. The CDR3 DNA is TGTGCCAGCAGCATAGCCGAGGGACGCCTCAGGGGAAACACCATATATTTT.

The rearrangement links TRBV5-6 to TRBJ2-1; D gene uncertain. The CDR3 length is 12 residues. Per germline, CDR1 SGHDT and CDR2 YYEEEE. V was cut by 3 bases and J by 8 bases, with 9 bases left in between. The CDR3 region is CASSSWVHEQFF. CDR3 sequence (DNA): TGTGCCAGCAGCTCTTGGGTTCATGAGCAGTTCTTC.

In its sample, this clonotype was seen a few times. V gene TRBV7-9 combines with J gene TRBJ1-2; possibly TRBD1 for D (6 bases). Per germline, CDR1 SEHNR and CDR2 FQNEAQ (reference sequence). The CDR3 sequence is 15 residues long. The V and J ends lost 5 bases and 6 bases respectively, with 19 bases between them. CDR3 nucleotide sequence: TGTGCCAGCAGCCCGCCCCGGGCGGGGGCAAATGGCTACACCTTC. Amino acid sequence: CASSPPRAGANGYTF.

The V and J genes are TRBV12-3 or TRBV12-4 and TRBJ2-5; TRBD2 matches at 13 bases. CDR3 length equals 16 residues. Trimming at V came to 5 bases and at J to 5 bases, leaving 8 bases not matched to a gene. CDR3 residues: CASSRTSGGSGETQYF. Here the CDR3 DNA reads TGTGCCAGCAGTCGGACTAGCGGGGGATCGGGGGAGACCCAGTACTTC.

J is TRBJ1-4 and V is TRBV12-5, with D uncertain. Germline values: CDR1 LGHNT, CDR2 FRNRAP. This CDR3 has 14 residues. V was shortened by 5 bases and J by 8 bases, with 15 bases between the two germline ends. The CDR3 spells CASGPSLGAEKLFF. As DNA, the CDR3 is TGTGCTAGTGGTCCCTCCTTGGGTGCAGAAAAACTGTTTTTT.

In this sample, this clonotype turned up a few times. V is TRBV10-3 and J is TRBJ1-6, with a possible D match to TRBD1 (5 bases). The CDR3 length is 16 residues. The V gene's germline CDR1 is ENHRY and CDR2 SYGVKD. Trimming pared 5 bases from V and 5 bases from J, leaving 16 bases between. The CDR3 spells CAISKAREMDNSPLHF. CDR3 DNA: TGTGCCATCAGTAAGGCCAGGGAAATGGATAATTCACCCCTCCACTTT.

This clonotype was found a few times. The J gene is TRBJ2-7, the V gene TRBV6-2 or TRBV6-3; the D gene is possibly TRBD1 (6 bases). This CDR3 has 19 amino acids. The V and J ends lost 2 bases and 3 bases respectively, with 26 bases between them. Germline CDR1 is MNHEY and CDR2 is SVGEGT. The DNA of the CDR3 is TGTGCCAGCAGTTACCTTAGAGGAACCAGGGGACCCGCTGGCTACGAGCAGTACTTC. Amino acids: CASSYLRGTRGPAGYEQYF.

Only a few counts were recorded for this clonotype. The rearrangement links TRBV11-2 to TRBJ2-1, with D uncertain. The ends were cut back, 0 bases at V and 9 bases at J, with 0 bases in the middle. Germline loops: CDR1 SGHAT, CDR2 FQNNGV. The CDR3 is made up of 10 amino acids. CDR3 sequence (DNA): TGTGCCAGCAGCTTAGATGAGCAGTTCTTC. It specifies CASSLDEQFF.

This clonotype appeared a few times. This chain's CDR3 is CAISEHHREEAFF. The DNA for the CDR3 is TGTGCCATCAGTGAGCATCATAGGGAAGAAGCTTTCTTT. The rearrangement uses TRBV10-3 and TRBJ1-1; no firm D call. CDR1 and CDR2 from the germline V gene are ENHRY and SYGVKD. This CDR3 region has 13 residues. The V gene lost 2 bases and the J gene lost 8 bases, with 12 bases spanning the gap.

This clonotype has a handful of counts. V usage is TRBV19 and J usage is TRBJ2-1, with TRBD2 identical over 10 bases. The trim removed 1 base at V and 3 bases at J, leaving 6 bases unmatched. The CDR3 runs to 17 residues. Germline CDR1 reads LNHDA; CDR2 reads SQIVND (reference sequence). The CDR3 region is CASSIVGLAVIYNEQFF. The CDR3, as DNA: TGTGCCAGTAGTATAGTTGGACTAGCGGTGATCTACAATGAGCAGTTCTTC. Using reference TRBV19 and TRBJ2-1 for the parts outside the CDR3, the full variable domain is DGGITQSPKYLFRKEGQNVTLSCEQNLNHDAMYWYRQDPGQGLRLIYYSQIVNDFQKGDIAEGYSVSREKKESFPLTVTSAQKNPTAFYLCASSIVGLAVIYNEQFFGPGTRLTVL.

The V gene is TRBV20-1, the J gene TRBJ2-7; no clear D gene. V was pared by 3 bases and J by 0 bases, with 9 bases between. The CDR3 runs to 13 residues. Germline CDR1 is DFQATT and CDR2 is SNEGSKA (reference sequence). Here the CDR3 reads CSASGPASYEQYF. The CDR3 DNA is TGCAGTGCTAGCGGGCCCGCCTCCTACGAGCAGTACTTC.

This clonotype occurred a few times. The CDR3 DNA reads as TGTGCCTGGAGTGAGGGACTAGCGGATGAGCAGTTCTTC. Amino acids: CAWSEGLADEQFF. This chain joins TRBV30 and TRBJ2-1, with 11 bases matching TRBD2. The CDR3 is 13 amino acids. The germline V gene encodes CDR1 GTSNPN and CDR2 SVGIG (reference sequence). The trim removed 1 base at V and 8 bases at J, leaving 1 base unmatched.

The chain is built from TRBV7-2 and TRBJ2-7; TRBD2 matches 10 bases. The CDR3 contains 14 residues. CDR1 is SGHTA, CDR2 FQGNSA, per germline. The V segment lost 2 bases and the J segment 5 bases; nucleotides outside the gene matches: 3. This CDR3 is CASSLTSGDHEQYF. The CDR3 DNA follows: TGTGCCAGCAGCTTAACTAGCGGGGACCACGAGCAGTACTTC.

In nucleotides, the CDR3 is TGTGCCAGCAATTTTCTTGGGGTGAACACTGAAGCTTTCTTT. It is translated as CASNFLGVNTEAFF. V and J are TRBV12-3 or TRBV12-4 and TRBJ1-1; D remains unclear. Trimming left V 7 bases short and J 0 bases short, with 12 bases between. This CDR3 contains 14 residues.

The J gene is TRBJ1-2, the V gene TRBV12-3 or TRBV12-4; D uncertain. The V gene lost 2 bases and the J gene lost 5 bases, with 12 bases spanning the gap. There are 14 residues in the CDR3. DNA of the CDR3: TGTGCCAGCAGTTTAAGCCGGGTCCTATATGGCTACACCTTC. This gives the protein CASSLSRVLYGYTF.

J is TRBJ2-6 and V is TRBV20-1; tentative D call: TRBD1 (6 bases). The germline gives CDR1 DFQATT, CDR2 SNEGSKA (reference sequence). There are 17 residues in the CDR3. V lost 1 base, J lost 0 bases, and 13 bases lay in between. The DNA for the CDR3 is TGCAGTGCTAGAGGAGATACAGGGAGCTCTGGGGCCAACGTCCTGACTTTC. Encoded protein: CSARGDTGSSGANVLTF.

The CDR3 reads CASSFELPGSYEQYF. CDR3 bases: TGTGCCAGCAGCTTCGAACTTCCGGGAAGCTACGAGCAGTACTTC. The chain couples TRBV7-2 to TRBJ2-7; TRBD2 is a possible D gene (5 bases). The CDR3 consists of 15 residues. From germline, CDR1 is SGHTA and CDR2 FQGNSA. V was cut by 3 bases and J by 3 bases, with 15 bases left in between.

This clonotype was counted many times. The V and J genes are TRBV7-2 and TRBJ2-3; TRBD1 or TRBD2 may be the D gene (6 bases each). In germline, CDR1 is SGHTA, CDR2 FQGNSA. V lost 3 bases and J 1 base, leaving 11 bases between the germline ends. The CDR3 is 15 amino acids. CDR3 sequence: CASSFTGGGTDTQYF. CDR3 sequence (DNA): TGTGCCAGCAGCTTTACCGGGGGCGGCACAGATACGCAGTATTTT.

This clonotype was recorded many times. The chain recombines TRBV11-2 with TRBJ2-1; D is possibly TRBD2 (6 bases). The CDR3 runs to 14 residues. Trimming shortened V by 3 bases and J by 0 bases, and 6 bases separated the two germline ends. Germline V gene data show CDR1 as SGHAT and CDR2 as FQNNGV. The CDR3 nucleotides are TGTGCCAGCAGCTTGGGGGGCTCCTACAATGAGCAGTTCTTC. As protein: CASSLGGSYNEQFF.